The sequence of this T cell receptor beta chain was determined in a study of T cell responses to AZD1222 COVID-19 vaccine. Clones were read by immunoSEQ multiplex PCR, and TCRdb kept only the in-frame ones, dropping some. The table shows 150,000 or so clones, with less than 90% occurring only once. The CDR3 is 18 residues long. Details on this clone: Its antigen is still unknown.

Whole-study results and caveats: Vaccination with two AZD1222 doses was followed by a rise in Spike-specific TCR breadth and depth. Clonal diversity was possibly underestimated, and the donors were mostly white British, with more females. Baseline serology detected seropositivity in only a handful of AZD1222 recipients.

This receptor was taken from an adult in good health. This chain joins TRBV7-5 and TRBJ1-3. TRBV7-5 constitutes a pseudogene. The specimen was peripheral blood, collected on day 0 of AZD1222 vaccination. This CDR3 is CARSLVPPGGRTGNTIYF. In DNA form, the CDR3 reads TGTGCCAGAAGCTTAGTTCCTCCCGGGGGGCGAACTGGAAACACCATATATTTT.